The rows below give T cell receptor beta chains drawn from one sample of a study of OX40 agonist ivuxolimab in advanced cancers. Measured with immunoSEQ multiplex PCR; TCRdb has only the in-frame clones, and not every one. The sample contains around 65,000 clones, under 95% of which appear only once. Sequences were derived from CD4+ or CD8+ T cells sorted from blood, sampled in a trial of the OX40 agonist ivuxolimab. The receptors were sampled from an adult with an advanced solid tumor such as melanoma, head and neck, liver or kidney cancer. CDR3s include the opening cysteine and the closing phenylalanine or tryptophan. The D gene is left open where the match is weak. Clone size is shown for a subset of rows, as once, few, many or a class of expanded clone.

TRBV11-2	TRBJ2-1	-	-	CASRLILVGEQFF	TGTGCCAGCAGGTTGATACTAGTTGGGGAGCAGTTCTTC
TRBV5-1	TRBJ1-3	-	-	CASSLAFSGNTIYF	TGCGCCAGCAGCTTGGCCTTCTCTGGAAACACCATATATTTT
TRBV6-1	TRBJ1-2	TRBD1	-	CASSDPGQGIYGYTF	TGTGCCAGCAGTGATCCCGGACAGGGGATCTATGGCTACACCTTC
TRBV18	TRBJ2-5	-	once	CASSPGTQETQYF	TGTGCCAGCTCACCCGGGACCCAAGAGACCCAGTACTTC
TRBV5-8	TRBJ2-3	-	-	CASSLGDRRLTDTQYF	TGTGCCAGCAGCTTGGGGGACCGGAGGTTAACAGATACGCAGTATTTT
TRBV29-1	TRBJ2-1	TRBD2	-	CSVVREDSYNEQFF	TGCAGCGTTGTTCGGGAGGACTCCTACAATGAGCAGTTCTTC
TRBV5-1	TRBJ1-5	TRBD1	once	CASREGTENQPQHF	TGCGCCAGCAGGGAGGGGACAGAAAATCAGCCCCAGCATTTT
TRBV9	TRBJ2-2	-	-	CASSVDTGASTGELFF	TGTGCCAGCAGCGTAGATACGGGGGCGAGCACCGGGGAGCTGTTTTTT
TRBV7-2	TRBJ1-2	-	-	CASSLDRGAGPYGYTF	TGTGCCAGCAGCTTAGATCGGGGCGCAGGACCCTATGGCTACACCTTC
TRBV6-1	TRBJ2-3	-	-	CASSGESWDTQYF	TGTGCCAGCAGTGGGGAGAGCTGGGATACGCAGTATTTT
TRBV7-8	TRBJ1-1	-	-	CASSPVGLPRADVTEAFF	TGTGCCAGCAGCCCAGTGGGACTTCCCCGCGCGGACGTAACTGAAGCTTTCTTT
TRBV18	TRBJ2-5	-	-	CASSPGLDQETQYF	TGTGCCAGCTCACCCGGACTGGACCAAGAGACCCAGTACTTC
TRBV6-1	TRBJ2-7	-	-	CASSVLLGPYEQYF	TGTGCCAGCAGTGTCCTCCTTGGGCCCTACGAGCAGTACTTC
TRBV10-2	TRBJ1-4	-	-	CASSLQGMEEKLFF	TGCGCCAGCAGCCTCCAGGGTATGGAAGAAAAACTGTTTTTT